This T cell receptor (beta chain) is drawn from a study of T-cell memory formation after mild COVID-19. Trimming cost V 5 bases and J 0 bases; bases outside gene matches: 15. Germline V gene sequence: CDR1 SGHTA, CDR2 FQGTGA. The CDR3 consists of 19 residues. TCRdb itself ran the 5' RACE reads through MiXCR, one entry per CDR3 protein. This table has approximately 490,000 distinct CDR3 sequences, roughly 22% appearing once. The chain uses TRBV7-3 and TRBJ1-5; TRBD1 agrees at 8 bases. Sequencing used PBMCs or a T cell subset sorted from them (not recorded which). The receptor comes from an adult woman who had mild COVID-19 (a few samples of this study predate the infection). Cell type and time point are not known. This CDR3 is CASSPLGGQANFSNQPQHF. The DNA of the CDR3 is TGTGCCAGCAGCCCGTTGGGGGGACAGGCAAACTTTAGCAATCAGCCCCAGCATTTT.